One sample yielded the 20 T cell receptor beta chains listed below, sequenced in a study of T cells in Graves' hyperthyroidism and ophthalmopathy. TCR beta CDR3 region amplification was performed from RNA transcripts. Researchers ran a first-round RT-PCR on the TCR CDR3 using the HTBI primer set. TCRdb reprocessed the multiplex PCR reads via MiXCR and lists one record per CDR3 protein. Of approximately 640,000 distinct CDR3 sequences listed, roughly 15% were seen once; the top ten hold 3% to 4.5%. Sequenced: blood. These TCRs come from a woman in her twenties or thirties with Graves' hyperthyroidism.

This clonotype was observed many times. The V gene is TRBV12-3 or TRBV12-4, the J gene TRBJ2-2, with 13 bases lining up with TRBD2. Trimming cost V 5 bases and J 4 bases; bases outside gene matches: 16. This CDR3 comprises 20 residues. The CDR3 nucleotides read TGTGCCAGCAGTCCCCCGTCCGGGACTAGCGGGACCCCCGCCACCGGGGAGCTGTTTTTT. Its protein product is CASSPPSGTSGTPATGELFF.

The V gene is TRBV20-1, the J gene TRBJ2-1, with 7 bases matching TRBD1. Germline V gene data show CDR1 as DFQATT and CDR2 as SNEGSKA (reference sequence). This CDR3 is built from 13 residues. Trimming removed 6 bases from V and 3 bases from J; junction bases left unmatched: 5. CDR3 region: CSAPTGYYNEQFF. In nucleotides, the CDR3 is TGCAGTGCACCGACAGGGTACTACAATGAGCAGTTCTTC.

Many counts were recorded for this clonotype. The J gene is TRBJ1-2, the V gene TRBV7-9, with D tentatively TRBD1 (6 bases). Trimming took 5 bases from V and 6 from J, leaving 19 bases between them. This CDR3 is 15 amino acids long. Germline-derived CDR1 and CDR2 are SEHNR and FQNEAQ (reference sequence). CDR3 DNA sequence: TGTGCCAGCAGCCACACGGACAGCCAACTAGATGGCTACACCTTC. Its translation is CASSHTDSQLDGYTF.

This clonotype was counted ten times or more. The chain employs TRBV20-1 and TRBJ2-3, with TRBD2 matching over 14 bases. Per germline, CDR1 DFQATT and CDR2 SNEGSKA (reference sequence). CDR3 length: 14 amino acids. V was pared by 8 bases and J by 4 bases, with 5 bases of the junction left unmatched. CDR3 nucleotides: TGCAGTCCTGGGACTAGCGGGAGATCAGATACGCAGTATTTT. Translating gives CSPGTSGRSDTQYF.

The V call is TRBV29-1, the J call TRBJ2-7; weak D call: TRBD2 (5 bases). Trimming shortened V by 0 bases and J by 5 bases, and 14 bases separated the two germline ends. Looked up from germline, CDR1 is SQVTM and CDR2 is ANQGSEA. This CDR3 contains 14 residues. CDR3 sequence: CSVEELGIGDEQYF. CDR3 coding DNA: TGCAGCGTTGAAGAACTCGGGATAGGTGACGAGCAGTACTTC.

Concerning this clonotype itself: This clone may be a read error of a much larger clone one base away. V usage is TRBV3-1 and J usage is TRBJ2-2, with 7 nucleotides matching TRBD2. Germline V CDR1 and CDR2: LGHDT, YNNKEL (reference sequence). The CDR3 is 17 residues long. DNA for the CDR3: TGTGCCAGCAGCCAAGAAGGGGAGGGCCCGAACACCGGGGAGCTGCTTTTT. It translates to CASSQEGEGPNTGELLF.

This clonotype was detected many times. The chain joins TRBV12-3 or TRBV12-4 to TRBJ1-2, with D unresolved. V shed 6 bases and J shed 8 bases, with 7 bases lying between them. CDR3 length: 10 residues. Here the CDR3 reads CASSVRGYTF. In DNA form, the CDR3 reads TGTGCCAGCAGCGTTAGGGGCTACACCTTC.

This clonotype appeared many times. DNA of the CDR3: TGTGCCAGCAGCGCGGGACTTTCCTACAATGAGCAGTTCTTC. Translated: CASSAGLSYNEQFF. V usage is TRBV27 and J usage is TRBJ2-1, with a weak D call TRBD2 (6 bases). Per the germline V gene, CDR1 is MNHEY and CDR2 is SMNVEV (reference sequence). This CDR3 comprises 14 residues. V was shortened by 6 bases and J by 1 base, with 10 bases between the two germline ends.

This clonotype was found many times. V usage is TRBV10-3 and J usage is TRBJ2-5; 10 bases line up with TRBD2. Germline CDR1 ENHRY, CDR2 SYGVKD. The CDR3 covers 13 residues. Unmatched junction bases numbered 5, after V lost 10 bases and J lost 3 bases. The CDR3 loop is CATRTSGEETQYF. The CDR3 bases are TGTGCCACCCGGACTAGCGGAGAAGAGACCCAGTACTTC.

This clonotype was counted a few times. The chain couples TRBV19 to TRBJ1-2, with D hard to call. Deletions cut 10 bases from V and 2 bases from J, with 14 bases between. In germline, CDR1 is LNHDA, CDR2 SQIVND (reference sequence). The CDR3 is 13 residues long. The CDR3 region is CATIGRNNYGYTF. The CDR3 DNA sequence: TGTGCCACTATAGGTCGGAACAACTATGGCTACACCTTC.

The gene calls are TRBV12-5 and TRBJ2-1, with D perhaps TRBD1 or TRBD2 (6 bases each). The V gene lost 5 bases and the J gene lost 1 base, with 27 bases spanning the gap. Germline-derived CDR1 and CDR2 are LGHNT and FRNRAP. The CDR3 loop spans 20 amino acids. The CDR3 here is CASGPTLFHLTGGSYNEQFF. The CDR3 nucleotides read TGTGCTAGTGGTCCCACACTATTCCACCTGACAGGAGGGTCCTACAATGAGCAGTTCTTC.

This clonotype came up many times. V usage is TRBV11-2 and J usage is TRBJ1-6, with TRBD1 as a possible D gene (5 bases). The CDR3 consists of 13 residues. V was trimmed by 5 bases and J by 10 bases, leaving 12 bases between them. CDR1 and CDR2 from the germline V gene are SGHAT and FQNNGV. CDR3 bases: TGTGCCAGCAGCGGGACCGGATTGTCACCCCTCCACTTT. Protein product: CASSGTGLSPLHF.

The chain carries TRBV4-2 and TRBJ1-2, with a tentative D call TRBD1 (6 bases). Per germline, CDR1 LGHNA and CDR2 YNFKEQ. The CDR3 is made up of 17 amino acids. The V end was cut by 3 bases, the J end by 3 bases, with 20 bases between. As DNA, the CDR3 is TGTGCCAGCAGCCAGTTGAACAGTCTCGGGGGCGACTATGGCTACACCTTC. Translated, it gives CASSQLNSLGGDYGYTF.

The chain couples TRBV7-2 to TRBJ1-4; 8 bases map to TRBD1. Germline V lookup: CDR1 SGHTA, CDR2 FQGNSA. The CDR3 is made up of 15 amino acids. J gave up 6 bases and V 5 bases, and 8 bases lay outside the gene matches. CDR3 bases: TGTGCCAGCAGCCACTCGGACAGGGTTGATGAAAAACTGTTTTTT. Amino acids: CASSHSDRVDEKLFF.

This clonotype has ten or more counts. The chain recombines TRBV12-3 or TRBV12-4 with TRBJ2-7, with 7 bases matching TRBD1. Trimming removed 6 bases from V and 0 bases from J; junction bases left unmatched: 8. The CDR3 contains 15 residues. The CDR3: CASSRGQLISYEQYF. In DNA form, the CDR3 reads TGTGCCAGCAGCCGGGGACAGCTAATCTCCTACGAGCAGTACTTC.

In its sample, this clonotype was seen many times. V gene TRBV11-2 combines with J gene TRBJ1-6; D is ambiguous. The CDR3 is 12 amino acids. Germline V CDR1 and CDR2: SGHAT, FQNNGV. Trimming took off 5 bases at V and 11 bases at J, with 10 bases between the two ends. CDR3 DNA sequence: TGTGCCAGCAGCCCCGTGATGGCACCCCTCCACTTT. Its translation is CASSPVMAPLHF.

The chain links TRBV20-1 to TRBJ2-5, with 7 bases fitting TRBD2. CDR1 DFQATT and CDR2 SNEGSKA come from the germline V gene (reference sequence). This CDR3 is 16 amino acids long. The trim removed 0 bases at V and 5 bases at J, leaving 12 bases unmatched. In DNA, the CDR3 is TGCAGTGCTAGAGACAGACTGGGAGGGCCCTGGGAGACCCAGTACTTC. This sequence encodes CSARDRLGGPWETQYF.

In its sample, this clonotype was seen many times. The chain carries TRBV10-3 and TRBJ2-1; D may be TRBD2 (5 bases). CDR1 is ENHRY, CDR2 SYGVKD, per germline. Trimming pared 0 bases from V and 0 bases from J, leaving 15 bases between. CDR3 length: 18 amino acids. The CDR3 reads CAISESLLAGSSYNEQFF. As DNA, the CDR3 is TGTGCCATCAGTGAGTCCCTCCTCGCGGGTAGCTCCTACAATGAGCAGTTCTTC.

This clonotype was observed a few times. V and J are TRBV7-2 and TRBJ1-1, with D uncertain. V was shortened by 4 bases and J by 8 bases, with 11 bases between the two germline ends. Germline CDR1 SGHTA, CDR2 FQGNSA. CDR3 length: 12 amino acids. CDR3 in DNA: TGTGCCAGCAGCTATGGGGAGGAGGAAGCTTTCTTT. It is translated as CASSYGEEEAFF.

This clonotype was counted ten times or more. In nucleotides, the CDR3 is TGTGCCTGGAGTGTAAATCGGGAGGTAAAGCTGTTTTTT. Translated, it gives CAWSVNREVKLFF. The chain recombines TRBV30 with TRBJ2-2; TRBD2 aligns across 7 bases. Germline CDR1 GTSNPN, CDR2 SVGIG (reference sequence). The junction had 7 bases not matched to a gene; V was cut back by 0 bases and J by 12 bases. The CDR3 covers 13 residues.